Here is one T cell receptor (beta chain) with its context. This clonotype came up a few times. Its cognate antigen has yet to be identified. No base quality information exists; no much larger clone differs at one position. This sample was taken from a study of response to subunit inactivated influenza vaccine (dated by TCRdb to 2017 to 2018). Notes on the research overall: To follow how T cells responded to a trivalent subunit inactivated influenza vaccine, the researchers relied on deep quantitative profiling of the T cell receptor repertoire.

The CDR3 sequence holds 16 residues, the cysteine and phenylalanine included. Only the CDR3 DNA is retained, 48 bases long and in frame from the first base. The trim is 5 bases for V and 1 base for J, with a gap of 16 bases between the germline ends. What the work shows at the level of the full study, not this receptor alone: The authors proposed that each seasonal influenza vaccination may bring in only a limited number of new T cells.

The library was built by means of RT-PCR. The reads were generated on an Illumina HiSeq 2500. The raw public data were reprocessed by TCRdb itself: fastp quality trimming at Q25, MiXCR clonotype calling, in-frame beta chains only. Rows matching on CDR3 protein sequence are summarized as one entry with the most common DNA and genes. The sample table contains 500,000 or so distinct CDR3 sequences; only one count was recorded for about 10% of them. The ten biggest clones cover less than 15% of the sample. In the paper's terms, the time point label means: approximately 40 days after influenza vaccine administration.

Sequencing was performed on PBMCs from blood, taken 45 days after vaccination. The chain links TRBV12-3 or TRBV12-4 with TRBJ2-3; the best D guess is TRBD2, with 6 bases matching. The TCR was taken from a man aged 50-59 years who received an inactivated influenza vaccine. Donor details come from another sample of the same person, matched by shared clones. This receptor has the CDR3 CASSPGGVWGTDTQYF. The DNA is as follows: TGTGCCAGCAGTCCCGGGGGAGTATGGGGCACAGATACGCAGTATTTT.